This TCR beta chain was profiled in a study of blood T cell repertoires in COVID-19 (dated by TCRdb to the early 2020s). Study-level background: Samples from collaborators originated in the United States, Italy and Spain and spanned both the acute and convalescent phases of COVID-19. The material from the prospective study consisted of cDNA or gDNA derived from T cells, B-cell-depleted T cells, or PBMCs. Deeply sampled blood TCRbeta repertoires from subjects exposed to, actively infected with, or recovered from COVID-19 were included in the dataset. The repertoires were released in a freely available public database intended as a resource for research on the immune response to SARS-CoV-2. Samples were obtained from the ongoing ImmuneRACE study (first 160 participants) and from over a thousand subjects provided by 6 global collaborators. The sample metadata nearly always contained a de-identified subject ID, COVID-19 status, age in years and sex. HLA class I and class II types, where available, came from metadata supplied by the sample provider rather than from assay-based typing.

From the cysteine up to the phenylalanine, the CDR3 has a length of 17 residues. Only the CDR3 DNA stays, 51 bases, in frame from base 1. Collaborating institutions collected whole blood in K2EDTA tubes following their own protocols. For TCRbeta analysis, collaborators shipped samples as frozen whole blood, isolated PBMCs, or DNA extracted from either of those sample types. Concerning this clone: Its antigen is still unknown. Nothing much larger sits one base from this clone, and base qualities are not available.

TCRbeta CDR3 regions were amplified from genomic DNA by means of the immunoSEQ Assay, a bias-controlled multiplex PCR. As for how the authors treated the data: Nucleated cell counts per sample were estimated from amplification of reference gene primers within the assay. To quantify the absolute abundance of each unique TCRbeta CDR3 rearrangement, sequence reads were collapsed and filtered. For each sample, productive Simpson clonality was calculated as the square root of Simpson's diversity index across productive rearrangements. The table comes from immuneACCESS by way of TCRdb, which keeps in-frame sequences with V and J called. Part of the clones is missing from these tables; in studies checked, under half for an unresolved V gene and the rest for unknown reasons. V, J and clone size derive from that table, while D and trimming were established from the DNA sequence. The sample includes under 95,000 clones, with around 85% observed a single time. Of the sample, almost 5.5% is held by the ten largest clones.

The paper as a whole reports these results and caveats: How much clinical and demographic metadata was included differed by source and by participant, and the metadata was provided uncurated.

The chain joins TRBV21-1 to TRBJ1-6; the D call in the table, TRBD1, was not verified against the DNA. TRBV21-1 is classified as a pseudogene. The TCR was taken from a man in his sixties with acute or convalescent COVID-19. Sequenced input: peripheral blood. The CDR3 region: CASSPIRTGLFNSPLHF. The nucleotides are TGTGCCAGCAGCCCCATCAGGACAGGGCTATTTAATTCACCCCTCCACTTT.